Following are 24 T cell receptor beta chains from one sample sequenced in a study of T cells after yellow fever vaccination. TCRdb fed the 5' RACE reads into MiXCR, producing one record per CDR3 protein. The sample includes fewer than 450,000 distinct CDR3 sequences, about 8.3% of them seen just once. The sample was PBMCs, taken about 41 days after the first yellow fever vaccination. These TCRs come from a man younger than 30 who received the YFV17D yellow fever vaccine.

This clonotype occurred a few times. This chain connects TRBV5-1 to TRBJ2-5, with TRBD1 matching over 7 bases. The V segment lost 2 bases and the J segment 2 bases; nucleotides outside the gene matches: 6. The CDR3 runs to 15 residues. The germline V gene has CDR1 SGHRS and CDR2 YFSETQ. CDR3 DNA sequence: TGCGCCAGCAGCTTTAGGGGACAGCTACAAGAGACCCAGTACTTC. It specifies CASSFRGQLQETQYF.

This clonotype was observed a few times. J is TRBJ1-1 and V is TRBV5-6; D is undetermined. CDR3 length equals 15 residues. CDR1 and CDR2 from the germline V gene are SGHDT and YYEEEE. Trimming cost V 3 bases and J 1 base, with 13 bases left between them. The CDR3 DNA reads TGTGCCAGCAGCTCGGCCGAACTGGCGAACACTGAAGCTTTCTTT. It translates to CASSSAELANTEAFF. The full variable domain, its missing parts supplied by reference TRBV5-6 and TRBJ1-1, is DAGVTQSPTHLIKTRGQQVTLRCSPKSGHDTVSWYQQALGQGPQFIFQYYEEEERQRGNFPDRFSGHQFPNYSSELNVNALLLGDSALYLCASSSAELANTEAFFGQGTRLTVV.

V usage is TRBV25-1 and J usage is TRBJ2-5; D gene uncertain. Deletions cut 6 bases from V and 2 bases from J, with 13 bases between. CDR1 MGHDK and CDR2 SYGVNS come from the germline V gene. The CDR3 spans 14 residues. The DNA for the CDR3 is TGTGCCAGCAGAGATCATATCCTTCAAGAGACCCAGTACTTC. Translation: CASRDHILQETQYF. The complete variable domain, with remaining parts taken from reference TRBV25-1 and TRBJ2-5, reads EADIYQTPRYLVIGTGKKITLECSQTMGHDKMYWYQQDPGMELHLIHYSYGVNSTEKGDLSSESTVSRIRTEHFPLTLESARPSHTSQYLCASRDHILQETQYFGPGTRLLVL.

The rearrangement uses TRBV4-2 and TRBJ1-6, with a weak D call TRBD1 (6 bases). The CDR3 has 15 amino acids. Between the trimmed V and J ends, which lost 0 bases and 10 bases, there was a span of 13 bases. Per the germline V gene, CDR1 is LGHNA and CDR2 is YNFKEQ. In DNA, the CDR3 is TGTGCCAGCAGCCAAGAAGGAACAGGGATGTCACCCCTCCACTTT. This codes for CASSQEGTGMSPLHF.

The V call is TRBV25-1, the J call TRBJ1-6; 9 bases are a match to TRBD1. Trimming removed 4 bases from V and 8 bases from J; junction bases left unmatched: 3. The CDR3 covers 14 residues. CDR1 MGHDK and CDR2 SYGVNS come from the germline V gene. Here the CDR3 DNA reads TGTGCCAGCAGTGGGACAGGGGCGGATTCACCCCTCCACTTT. Protein product: CASSGTGADSPLHF.

The rearrangement joins TRBV28 to TRBJ1-1, with D unclear. The CDR3 is made up of 13 amino acids. Germline loops: CDR1 MDHEN, CDR2 SYDVKM. The germline V and J ends were trimmed by 2 bases and 3 bases, with 7 bases remaining between them. Here the CDR3 reads CASSLTEYTEAFF. The DNA for the CDR3 is TGTGCCAGCAGTTTAACAGAATACACTGAAGCTTTCTTT. The whole variable domain, remainder taken from reference TRBV28 and TRBJ1-1, is DVKVTQSSRYLVKRTGEKVFLECVQDMDHENMFWYRQDPGLGLRLIYFSYDVKMKEKGDIPEGYSVSREKKERFSLILESASTNQTSMYLCASSLTEYTEAFFGQGTRLTVV.

The rearrangement joins TRBV20-1 to TRBJ2-1, with TRBD2 matching 8 bases. CDR1 and CDR2 (germline): DFQATT, SNEGSKA (reference sequence). The CDR3 sequence is 13 residues long. The V and J ends lost 6 bases and 8 bases, in that order; junction bases with no gene match: 9. The CDR3 coding sequence is TGCAGTGCACCCTTGAGCGGGGGCGATGAGCAGTTCTTC. This encodes CSAPLSGGDEQFF.

This clonotype was observed a few times. The V gene is TRBV5-1, the J gene TRBJ2-7; D remains unclear. Germline values: CDR1 SGHRS, CDR2 YFSETQ. This CDR3 spans 15 amino acids. Trimming removed 4 bases at V and 1 base at J, with 15 bases between. The DNA for the CDR3 is TGCGCCAGCAGCCCGGCTGGGGTTATATCCTACGAGCAGTACTTC. Translation gives CASSPAGVISYEQYF.

This clonotype was seen ten or more times. This chain connects TRBV5-1 to TRBJ2-5; D is possibly TRBD2 (6 bases). V was pared by 0 bases and J by 1 base, with 10 bases between. CDR1 is SGHRS, CDR2 YFSETQ, per germline. This CDR3 is built from 15 residues. The CDR3 coding sequence is TGCGCCAGCAGCTTGGCCAGGAGGGGCCAAGAGACCCAGTACTTC. This encodes CASSLARRGQETQYF.

This clonotype was observed a handful of times. This rearrangement joins TRBV30 to TRBJ2-7; TRBD2 is a possible D gene (5 bases). Trimming took off 3 bases at V and 0 bases at J, with 12 bases between the two ends. Germline assignment: CDR1 GTSNPN and CDR2 SVGIG (reference sequence). The CDR3 spans 14 residues. The CDR3 sequence is CAWRPPGSSYEQYF. DNA for the CDR3: TGTGCCTGGAGACCCCCGGGATCCTCCTACGAGCAGTACTTC.

At least ten counts were recorded for this clonotype. This chain uses TRBV7-6 with TRBJ2-7; a weak D match, TRBD1 (5 bases). The CDR3 extends over 14 amino acids. The germline V and J ends were trimmed by 5 bases and 4 bases, with 15 bases remaining between them. Per germline, CDR1 SGHVS and CDR2 FNYEAQ. The CDR3 sequence is CASSTALTGYEQYF. In nucleotides, the CDR3 is TGTGCCAGCAGCACCGCCTTAACAGGATACGAGCAGTACTTC.

The sample holds many counts of this clonotype. The chain uses TRBV7-6 and TRBJ1-4, with D unclear. Germline loops: CDR1 SGHVS, CDR2 FNYEAQ. The length of the CDR3 is 14 residues. V shed 1 base and J shed 3 bases, with 6 bases lying between them. CDR3 sequence reads: CASSLGMANEKLFF. The CDR3 bases are TGTGCCAGCAGCTTAGGAATGGCTAATGAAAAACTGTTTTTT.

This clonotype was counted only a few times. The gene calls are TRBV7-2 and TRBJ1-2; D unresolved. Trimming took off 0 bases at V and 1 base at J, with 9 bases between the two ends. CDR1 is SGHTA, CDR2 FQGNSA, per germline. The CDR3 consists of 15 residues. The CDR3 sequence: CASSLAETYNYGYTF. DNA for the CDR3: TGTGCCAGCAGCTTAGCCGAAACTTATAACTATGGCTACACCTTC.

This clonotype was seen more than once but under ten times. The chain links TRBV5-6 to TRBJ2-3, with D unresolved. Germline V gives CDR1 SGHDT, CDR2 YYEEEE. V was cut by 6 bases and J by 4 bases, with 15 bases left in between. The CDR3 has 14 amino acids. The CDR3: CASISYGPPDTQYF. For the CDR3, the DNA is TGTGCCAGCATCTCTTATGGTCCCCCAGATACGCAGTATTTT.

This clonotype has at least ten counts. The V and J genes are TRBV19 and TRBJ1-1; D ambiguous. CDR1 is LNHDA and CDR2 is SQIVND in the germline V gene (reference sequence). The CDR3 is made up of 10 amino acids. V lost 10 bases and J 5 bases, leaving 8 bases between the germline ends. CDR3 in amino acids: CATRGTEAFF. CDR3 in DNA: TGTGCCACCCGCGGGACTGAAGCTTTCTTT.

J is TRBJ1-5 and V is TRBV12-3 or TRBV12-4; D call uncertain. Trimming removed 2 bases from V and 5 bases from J, with 7 bases in between. CDR3 length: 13 residues. As DNA, the CDR3 is TGTGCCAGCAGTTTAAGGGTTCATCAGCCCCAGCATTTT. This codes for CASSLRVHQPQHF.

The chain is built from TRBV5-1 and TRBJ1-2; D gene unclear. V lost 9 bases and J 4 bases, leaving 13 bases between the germline ends. CDR3 length: 12 amino acids. The V gene's germline CDR1 is SGHRS and CDR2 YFSETQ. The CDR3 region is CATDGEIYGYTF. CDR3 nucleotide sequence: TGCGCCACAGATGGGGAGATCTATGGCTACACCTTC.

Only a few counts were recorded for this clonotype. The CDR3 bases are TGCGCCAGCAGCCCGACGGGGACAGGGTGGGAAACTGAAGCTTTCTTT. Translated, it gives CASSPTGTGWETEAFF. This sequence joins TRBV5-1 and TRBJ1-1, with 9 nucleotides matching TRBD1. This CDR3 region has 16 residues. The germline V gene has CDR1 SGHRS and CDR2 YFSETQ. The junction had 12 bases not matched to a gene; V was cut back by 4 bases and J by 5 bases.

This clonotype was recorded many times. V usage is TRBV12-3 or TRBV12-4 and J usage is TRBJ1-1; D unresolved. V lost 2 bases and J lost 1, with 8 bases in between. The CDR3 loop spans 14 amino acids. The CDR3 DNA reads TGTGCCAGCAGTTTATGGCGCGGGAACACTGAAGCTTTCTTT. Its protein product is CASSLWRGNTEAFF.

The chain uses TRBV5-1 and TRBJ2-5; D might be TRBD2 (5 bases). Germline CDR1 is SGHRS and CDR2 is YFSETQ. The CDR3 consists of 16 residues. Trimming cost V 2 bases and J 1 base, with 15 bases left between them. The CDR3 DNA reads as TGCGCCAGCAGCTTCATCGAAGCGGACCCCCAAGAGACCCAGTACTTC. Its translation is CASSFIEADPQETQYF.

This clonotype was detected a few times. The chain links TRBV10-1 to TRBJ2-3, with TRBD2 matching over 10 bases. Trimming removed 1 base from V and 2 bases from J; junction bases left unmatched: 3. This CDR3 is built from 16 residues. Germline CDR1 is WNHNN and CDR2 is SYGVQD (reference sequence). The CDR3 DNA sequence: TGCGCCAGCAGTGAGTTCCTAGCGGGGGCCACAGATACGCAGTATTTT. Its protein is CASSEFLAGATDTQYF.

There are a few counts of this clonotype. The chain has TRBV28 and TRBJ2-5, with D possibly TRBD1 on 5 matching bases. V shed 1 base and J shed 5 bases, with 14 bases lying between them. The CDR3 loop spans 15 amino acids. CDR1 MDHEN and CDR2 SYDVKM come from the germline V gene. CDR3 amino acids: CASSLFQGMGETQYF. The DNA for the CDR3 is TGTGCCAGCAGTTTATTTCAGGGTATGGGGGAGACCCAGTACTTC.

This clonotype came up a few times. This chain uses TRBV5-1 with TRBJ2-1; D ambiguous. This CDR3 has 16 amino acids. Germline V CDR1 and CDR2: SGHRS, YFSETQ. The V end lost 1 base, the J end lost 9 bases, and 20 bases lay between the germline ends. CDR3 residues: CASSLFSDPYGREQFF. In DNA form, the CDR3 reads TGCGCCAGCAGCTTGTTTTCGGACCCCTATGGACGTGAGCAGTTCTTC.

This chain joins TRBV9 and TRBJ2-1; D is undetermined. V dropped 0 bases and J dropped 4 bases, with 8 bases sitting between them. Germline CDR1 is SGDLS and CDR2 is YYNGEE. This CDR3 has 14 amino acids. The CDR3 reads CASSVDSYYNEQFF. DNA for the CDR3: TGTGCCAGCAGCGTAGACAGTTATTACAATGAGCAGTTCTTC.